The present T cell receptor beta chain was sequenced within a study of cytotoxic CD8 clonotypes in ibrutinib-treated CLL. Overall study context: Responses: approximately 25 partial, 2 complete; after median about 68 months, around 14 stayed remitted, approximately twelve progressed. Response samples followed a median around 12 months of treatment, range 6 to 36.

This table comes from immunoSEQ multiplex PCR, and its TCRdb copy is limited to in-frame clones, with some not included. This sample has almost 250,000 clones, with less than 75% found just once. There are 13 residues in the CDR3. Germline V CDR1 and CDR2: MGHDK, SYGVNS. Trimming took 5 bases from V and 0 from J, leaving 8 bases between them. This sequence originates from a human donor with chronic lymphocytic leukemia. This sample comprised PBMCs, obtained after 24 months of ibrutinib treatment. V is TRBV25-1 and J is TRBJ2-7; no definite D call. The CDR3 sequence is CASSTWASYEQYF. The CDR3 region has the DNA TGTGCCAGCAGTACCTGGGCCTCCTACGAGCAGTACTTC.